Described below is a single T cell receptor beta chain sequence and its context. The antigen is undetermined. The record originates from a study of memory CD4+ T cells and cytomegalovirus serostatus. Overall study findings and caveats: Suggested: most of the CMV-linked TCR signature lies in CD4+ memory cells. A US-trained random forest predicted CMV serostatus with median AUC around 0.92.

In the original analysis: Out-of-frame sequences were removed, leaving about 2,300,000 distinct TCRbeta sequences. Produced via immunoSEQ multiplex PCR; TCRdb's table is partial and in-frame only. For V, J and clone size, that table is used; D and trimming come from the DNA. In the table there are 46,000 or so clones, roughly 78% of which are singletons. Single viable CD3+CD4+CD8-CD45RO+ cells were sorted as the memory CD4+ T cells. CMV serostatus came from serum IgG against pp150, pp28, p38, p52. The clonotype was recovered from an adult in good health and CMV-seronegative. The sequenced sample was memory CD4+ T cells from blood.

The CDR3 region is CAWSPRRGGNTIYF. The CDR3 nucleotides are TGTGCCTGGAGTCCGAGGAGGGGGGGAAACACCATATATTTT. The chain joins TRBV30 to TRBJ1-3; D may be TRBD1 (6 bases). The CDR3 is made up of 14 amino acids. V lost 2 bases to trimming and J lost 4 bases, with 12 bases between them. The V gene's germline CDR1 is GTSNPN and CDR2 SVGIG (reference sequence).